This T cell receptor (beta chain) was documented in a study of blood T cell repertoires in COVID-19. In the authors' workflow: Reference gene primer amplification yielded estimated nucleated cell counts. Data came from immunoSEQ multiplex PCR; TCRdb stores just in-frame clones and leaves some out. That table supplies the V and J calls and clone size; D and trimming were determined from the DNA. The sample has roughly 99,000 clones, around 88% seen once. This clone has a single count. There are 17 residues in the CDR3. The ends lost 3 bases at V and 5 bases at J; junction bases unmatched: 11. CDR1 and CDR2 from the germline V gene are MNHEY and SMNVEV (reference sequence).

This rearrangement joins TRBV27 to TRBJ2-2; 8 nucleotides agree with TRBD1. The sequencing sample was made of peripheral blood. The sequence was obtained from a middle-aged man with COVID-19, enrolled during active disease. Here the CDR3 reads CASSFRGQGKRTGELFF. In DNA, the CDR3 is TGTGCCAGCAGTTTCCGTGGACAGGGTAAAAGAACCGGGGAGCTGTTTTTT.